Shown below are 20 T cell receptor beta chains from a single sample sequenced in a study of blood T cell repertoires in COVID-19. TCRdb keeps only in-frame clones here, not all; method: immunoSEQ multiplex PCR. The table includes around 150,000 clones, about 93% detected once. The material sequenced was peripheral blood. The receptors stem from a woman between 45 and 60 years old with acute or convalescent COVID-19.

V gene TRBV11-2 combines with J gene TRBJ1-3; 8 bases match TRBD1. Germline V gene data show CDR1 as SGHAT and CDR2 as FQNNGV. The CDR3 spans 15 residues. The junction had 10 bases not matched to a gene; V was cut back by 5 bases and J by 7 bases. The CDR3 loop is CASSQGGQGWNTIYF. The CDR3 DNA sequence: TGTGCCAGCAGCCAGGGAGGACAGGGATGGAACACCATATATTTT.

J is TRBJ2-7 and V is TRBV6-5; 7 bases align to TRBD1. The V gene's germline CDR1 is MNHEY and CDR2 SVGAGI. The CDR3 has 13 residues. V was clipped by 6 bases and J by 2 bases; unmatched bases: 4. The CDR3 region is CASSTGTAYEQYF. Here the CDR3 DNA reads TGTGCCAGCAGCACCGGGACAGCCTACGAGCAGTACTTC.

The J gene is TRBJ2-7, the V gene TRBV11-2; tentative D call: TRBD1 (6 bases). CDR3 size: 15 residues. V was pared by 2 bases and J by 3 bases, with 14 bases between. Germline V gives CDR1 SGHAT, CDR2 FQNNGV. Here the CDR3 DNA reads TGTGCCAGCAGCTTAACGAGGGACACCGGCTACGAGCAGTACTTC. The encoded protein is CASSLTRDTGYEQYF.

A note on this clone: Other nucleotide sequences from this sample produce the same CDR3. The chain uses TRBV19 and TRBJ1-2; 9 bases are shared with TRBD1. The junction had 1 base not matched to a gene; V was cut back by 6 bases and J by 2 bases. The CDR3 has 13 residues. CDR1 is LNHDA and CDR2 is SQIVND in the germline V gene (reference sequence). This CDR3 reads CASRTGGNYGYTF. The CDR3 nucleotides read TGTGCCAGTAGGACAGGGGGGAACTATGGCTACACCTTC.

This clone occurred once. The genes are TRBV12-3 or TRBV12-4 and TRBJ2-2; 7 nucleotides line up with TRBD1. V was clipped by 7 bases and J by 9 bases; unmatched bases: 8. The CDR3 contains 13 residues. The CDR3 DNA reads TGTGCCAGCACCCAGACAGGGATTAGGGAGCTGTTTTTT. Translating gives CASTQTGIRELFF.

This chain links TRBV12-3 or TRBV12-4 with TRBJ1-5, with unresolved D. The CDR3 extends over 13 amino acids. V was trimmed by 1 base and J by 7 bases, leaving 8 bases between them. CDR3: CASSLEAGQPQHF. CDR3 DNA sequence: TGTGCCAGCAGTTTAGAGGCCGGGCAGCCCCAGCATTTT.

The chain carries TRBV25-1 and TRBJ1-4; 7 bases map to TRBD1. The CDR3 runs to 16 residues. The V and J ends lost 3 bases and 0 bases, in that order; junction bases with no gene match: 4. Germline CDR1 reads MGHDK; CDR2 reads SYGVNS. In nucleotides, the CDR3 is TGTGCCAGCAGTGAGGGACAGACCCCAACTAATGAAAAACTGTTTTTT. Translation: CASSEGQTPTNEKLFF.

This clone came up once. A read error may account for a junction end that differs from germline. V usage is TRBV12-3 or TRBV12-4 and J usage is TRBJ2-3, with no clear D. This CDR3 region has 12 residues. DNA of the CDR3: TGTGCCAGCAGTTTAGGCACAAATACGCAGTATTTT. It specifies CASSLGTNTQYF.

V and J are TRBV6-4 and TRBJ1-6, with TRBD1 matching over 7 bases. V was clipped by 4 bases and J by 11 bases; unmatched bases: 8. CDR1 and CDR2 (germline): MRHNA, SNTAGT. The CDR3 sequence is 14 residues long. The CDR3 DNA follows: TGTGCCAGCAGTGCCCTTTCAGGGGGGACACCCCTCCACTTT. It codes for CASSALSGGTPLHF.

This chain uses TRBV20-1 with TRBJ2-1; D gene ambiguous. Trimming removed 5 bases at V and 9 bases at J, with 11 bases between. This CDR3 is 11 amino acids long. Germline lookup yields CDR1 DFQATT and CDR2 SNEGSKA (reference sequence). The CDR3 loop is CSAPYSAEQFF. The CDR3 DNA follows: TGCAGTGCTCCATACTCTGCTGAGCAGTTCTTC.

V and J are TRBV10-3 and TRBJ1-2; D not certain. Germline loops: CDR1 ENHRY, CDR2 SYGVKD. Trimming left V 3 bases short and J 6 bases short, with 5 bases between. The CDR3 length is 11 residues. The CDR3 spells CAISELNGYTF. The CDR3 region has the DNA TGTGCCATCAGTGAACTCAATGGCTACACCTTC.

J is TRBJ1-4 and V is TRBV7-9; possibly TRBD1 for D (5 bases). In germline, CDR1 is SEHNR, CDR2 FQNEAQ (reference sequence). This CDR3 has 13 amino acids. V was trimmed by 5 bases and J by 7 bases, leaving 11 bases between them. The CDR3 protein is CASSGGRGEKLFF. The CDR3 DNA sequence: TGTGCCAGCAGCGGAGGGAGGGGTGAAAAACTGTTTTTT.

The genes are TRBV7-2 and TRBJ2-7, with 8 bases aligning to TRBD2. The germline V gene encodes CDR1 SGHTA and CDR2 FQGNSA. The CDR3 totals 17 residues. Trimming took 1 base from V and 4 from J; bases not matched to a gene: 12. Written as DNA, the CDR3 is TGTGCCAGCAGCTTAGTGATGGCGGGAGGCGAACCTTACGAGCAGTACTTC. Encoded protein: CASSLVMAGGEPYEQYF.

The chain employs TRBV19 and TRBJ2-7; TRBD2 matches at 13 bases. The germline V gene has CDR1 LNHDA and CDR2 SQIVND (reference sequence). The CDR3 is made up of 16 amino acids. V was pared by 3 bases and J by 4 bases, with 6 bases of the junction left unmatched. The CDR3 region has the DNA TGTGCCAGTAGTATTCGGACTAGCGGGAGTGGGTACGAGCAGTACTTC. Protein product: CASSIRTSGSGYEQYF.

The chain recombines TRBV10-3 with TRBJ1-5; no reliable D call. CDR1 and CDR2 from the germline V gene are ENHRY and SYGVKD. The V end was cut by 11 bases, the J end by 4 bases, with 15 bases between. This CDR3 contains 13 residues. CDR3 in amino acids: CAVGSAGNQPQHF. CDR3 nucleotides: TGTGCCGTCGGGTCGGCGGGGAATCAGCCCCAGCATTTT.

The chain's CDR3 is CASSTNQDYNEQFF. The CDR3 nucleotides read TGTGCCAGTAGTACAAACCAGGACTACAATGAGCAGTTCTTC. The genes are TRBV19 and TRBJ2-1; D remains unclear. Germline V gene lookup returns CDR1 LNHDA and CDR2 SQIVND (reference sequence). This CDR3 is 14 amino acids long. The germline V and J ends were trimmed by 4 bases and 3 bases, with 10 bases remaining between them.

The CDR3 is CATSGGRTGMDGYTF. The DNA for the CDR3 is TGTGCCACCAGTGGGGGGAGGACAGGTATGGATGGCTACACCTTC. The rearrangement joins TRBV24-1 to TRBJ1-2; 7 nucleotides align to TRBD1. CDR3 length: 15 residues. CDR1 is KGHDR, CDR2 SFDVKD, per germline. With V trimmed by 5 bases and J by 6 bases, 11 bases remained unmatched.

The chain joins TRBV7-2 to TRBJ1-1; D gene ambiguous. There are 15 residues in the CDR3. V dropped 6 bases and J dropped 11 bases, with 25 bases sitting between them. Germline-derived CDR1 and CDR2 are SGHTA and FQGNSA. The CDR3 nucleotides are TGTGCCAGCAGGCCTGAGGGTGGCGGCCTTGGCGAGGCTTTCTTT. This codes for CASRPEGGGLGEAFF. The whole variable domain, remainder taken from reference TRBV7-2 and TRBJ1-1, is GAGVSQSPSNKVTEKGKDVELRCDPISGHTALYWYRQSLGQGLEFLIYFQGNSAPDKSGLPSDRFSAERTGGSVSTLTIQRTQQEDSAVYLCASRPEGGGLGEAFFGQGTRLTVV.

The chain is built from TRBV7-8 and TRBJ1-6; TRBD1 might be the D (5 bases). Germline V CDR1 and CDR2: SGHVS, FQNEAQ. Trimming shortened V by 1 base and J by 8 bases, and 9 bases separated the two germline ends. This CDR3 region has 14 residues. The CDR3 loop is CASSLGGEHSPLHF. CDR3 nucleotide sequence: TGTGCCAGCAGCTTAGGGGGGGAGCATTCACCCCTCCACTTT.

The chain has TRBV18 and TRBJ1-2; D perhaps matches TRBD1 (6 bases). There are 15 residues in the CDR3. Looked up from germline, CDR1 is KGHSH and CDR2 is LQKENI. Trimming removed 2 bases from V and 0 bases from J, with 10 bases in between. The CDR3 sequence is CASSPDRNANYGYTF. CDR3 DNA: TGTGCCAGCTCACCAGACAGGAATGCTAACTATGGCTACACCTTC.